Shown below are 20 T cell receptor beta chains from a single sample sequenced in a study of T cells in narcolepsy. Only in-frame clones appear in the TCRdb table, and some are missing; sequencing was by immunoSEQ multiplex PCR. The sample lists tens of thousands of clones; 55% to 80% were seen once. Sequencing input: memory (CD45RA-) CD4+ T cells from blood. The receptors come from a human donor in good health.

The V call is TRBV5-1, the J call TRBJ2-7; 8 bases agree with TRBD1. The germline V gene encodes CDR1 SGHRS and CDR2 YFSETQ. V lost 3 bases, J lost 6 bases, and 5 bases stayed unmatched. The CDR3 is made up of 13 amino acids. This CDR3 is CASSSSGTGEQYF. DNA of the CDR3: TGCGCCAGCAGCTCGTCCGGGACAGGCGAGCAGTACTTC.

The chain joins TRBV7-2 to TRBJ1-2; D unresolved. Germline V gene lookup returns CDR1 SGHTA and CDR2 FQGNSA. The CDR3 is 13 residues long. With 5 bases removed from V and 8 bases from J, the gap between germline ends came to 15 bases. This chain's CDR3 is CASSPDGIGGYTF. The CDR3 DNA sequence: TGTGCCAGCAGCCCAGATGGTATTGGAGGCTACACCTTC.

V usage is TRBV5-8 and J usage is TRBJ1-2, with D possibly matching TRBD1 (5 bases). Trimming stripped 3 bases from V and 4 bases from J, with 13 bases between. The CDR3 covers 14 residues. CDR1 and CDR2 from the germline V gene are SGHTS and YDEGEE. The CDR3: CASSYQAGVYGYTF. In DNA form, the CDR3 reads TGTGCCAGCAGCTATCAAGCGGGGGTCTATGGCTACACCTTC. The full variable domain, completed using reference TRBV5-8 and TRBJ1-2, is EAGVTQSPTHLIKTRGQQATLRCSPISGHTSVYWYQQALGLGLQFLLWYDEGEERNRGNFPPRFSGRQFPNYSSELNVNALELEDSALYLCASSYQAGVYGYTFGSGTRLTVV.

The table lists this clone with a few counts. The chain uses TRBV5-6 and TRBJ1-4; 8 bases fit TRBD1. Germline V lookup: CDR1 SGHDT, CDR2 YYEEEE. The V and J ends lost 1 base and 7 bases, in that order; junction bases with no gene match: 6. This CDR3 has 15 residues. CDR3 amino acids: CASSLRGTGGEKLFF. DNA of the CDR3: TGTGCCAGCAGCTTGAGAGGGACAGGAGGTGAAAAACTGTTTTTT.

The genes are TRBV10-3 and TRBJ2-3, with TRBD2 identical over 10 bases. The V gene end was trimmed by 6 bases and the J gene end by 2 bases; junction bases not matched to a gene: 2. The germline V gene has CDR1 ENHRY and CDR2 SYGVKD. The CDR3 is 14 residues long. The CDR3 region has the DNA TGTGCCATCAGGGGACTAGCGACCACAGATACGCAGTATTTT. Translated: CAIRGLATTDTQYF.

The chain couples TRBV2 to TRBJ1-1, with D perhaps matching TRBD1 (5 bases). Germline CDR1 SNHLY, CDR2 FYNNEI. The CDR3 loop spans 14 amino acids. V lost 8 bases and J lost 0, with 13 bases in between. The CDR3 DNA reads TGTGCCAGCTCTCTCGGGGGAATGAACACTGAAGCTTTCTTT. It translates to CASSLGGMNTEAFF.

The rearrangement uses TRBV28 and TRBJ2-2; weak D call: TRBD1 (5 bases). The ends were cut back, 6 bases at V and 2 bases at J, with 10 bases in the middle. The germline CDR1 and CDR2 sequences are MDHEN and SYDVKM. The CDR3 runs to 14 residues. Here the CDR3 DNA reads TGTGCCAGCAGCTTAGGGGTAAACACCGGGGAGCTGTTTTTT. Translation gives CASSLGVNTGELFF.

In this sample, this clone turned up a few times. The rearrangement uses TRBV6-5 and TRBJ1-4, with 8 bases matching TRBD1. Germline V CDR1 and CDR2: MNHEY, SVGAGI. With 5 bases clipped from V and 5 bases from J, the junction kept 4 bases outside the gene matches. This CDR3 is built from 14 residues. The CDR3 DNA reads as TGTGCCAGCAGTCAACGACAGGGGAATGAAAAACTGTTTTTT. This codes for CASSQRQGNEKLFF.

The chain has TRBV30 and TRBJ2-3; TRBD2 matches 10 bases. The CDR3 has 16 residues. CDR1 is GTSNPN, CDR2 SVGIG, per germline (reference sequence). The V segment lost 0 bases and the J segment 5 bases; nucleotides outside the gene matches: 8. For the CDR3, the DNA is TGTGCCTGGAGTGTCCAAGCGGGGGGGCGTGGAGATACGCAGTATTTT. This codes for CAWSVQAGGRGDTQYF.

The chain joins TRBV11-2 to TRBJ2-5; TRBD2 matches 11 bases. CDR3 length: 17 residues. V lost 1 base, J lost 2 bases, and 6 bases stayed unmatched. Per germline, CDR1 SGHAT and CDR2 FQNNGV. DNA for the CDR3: TGTGCCAGCAGCTTAGGAGCGGTAGCGGGGGGGCAAGAGACCCAGTACTTC. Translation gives CASSLGAVAGGQETQYF.

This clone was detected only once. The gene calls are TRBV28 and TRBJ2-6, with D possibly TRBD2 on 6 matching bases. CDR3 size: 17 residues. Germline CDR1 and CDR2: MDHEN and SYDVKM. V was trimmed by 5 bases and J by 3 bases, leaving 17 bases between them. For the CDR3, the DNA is TGTGCCAGCAGTCCGACTGGGAGGTGCTTTGGGGCCAACGTCCTGACTTTC. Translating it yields CASSPTGRCFGANVLTF.

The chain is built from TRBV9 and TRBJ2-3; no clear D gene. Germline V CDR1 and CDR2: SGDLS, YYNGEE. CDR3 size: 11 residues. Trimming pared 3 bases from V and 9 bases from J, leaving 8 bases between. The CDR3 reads CASSGSGTQYF. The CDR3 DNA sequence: TGTGCCAGCAGCGGAAGTGGGACGCAGTATTTT.

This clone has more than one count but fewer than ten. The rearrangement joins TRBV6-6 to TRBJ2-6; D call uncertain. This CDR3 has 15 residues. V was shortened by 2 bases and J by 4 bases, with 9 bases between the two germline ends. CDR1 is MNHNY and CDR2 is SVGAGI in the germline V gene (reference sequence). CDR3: CASSYVGAGANVLTF. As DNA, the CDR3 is TGTGCCAGCAGTTACGTAGGCGCCGGGGCCAACGTCCTGACTTTC.

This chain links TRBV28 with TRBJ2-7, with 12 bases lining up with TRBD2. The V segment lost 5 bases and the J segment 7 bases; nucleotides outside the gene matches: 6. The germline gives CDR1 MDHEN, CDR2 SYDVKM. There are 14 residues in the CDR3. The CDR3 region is CASSLAGGPREQYF. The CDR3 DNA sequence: TGTGCCAGCAGTCTAGCGGGGGGGCCGCGGGAGCAGTACTTC.

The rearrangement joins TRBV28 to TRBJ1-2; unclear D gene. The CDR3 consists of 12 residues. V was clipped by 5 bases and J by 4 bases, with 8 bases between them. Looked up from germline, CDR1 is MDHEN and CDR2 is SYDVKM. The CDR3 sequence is CASSQNLYGYTF. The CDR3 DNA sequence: TGTGCCAGCAGTCAAAACCTCTATGGCTACACCTTC.

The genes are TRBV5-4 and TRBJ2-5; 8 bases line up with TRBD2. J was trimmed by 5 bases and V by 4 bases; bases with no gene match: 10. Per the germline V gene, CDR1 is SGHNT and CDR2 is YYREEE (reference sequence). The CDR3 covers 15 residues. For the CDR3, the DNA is TGTGCCAGCAGCCCCGGTGGGGGGACTAGTGAGACCCAGTACTTC. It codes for CASSPGGGTSETQYF.

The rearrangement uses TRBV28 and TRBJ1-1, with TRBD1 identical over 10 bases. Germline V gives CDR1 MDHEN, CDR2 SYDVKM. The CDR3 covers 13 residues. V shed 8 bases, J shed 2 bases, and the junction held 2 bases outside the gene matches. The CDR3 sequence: CASGTGDNTEAFF. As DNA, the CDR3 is TGTGCCAGCGGGACAGGGGATAACACTGAAGCTTTCTTT.

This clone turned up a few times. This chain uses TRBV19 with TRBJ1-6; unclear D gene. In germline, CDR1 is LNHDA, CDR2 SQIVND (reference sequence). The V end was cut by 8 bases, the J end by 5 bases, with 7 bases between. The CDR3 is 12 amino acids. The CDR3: CASASNNSPLHF. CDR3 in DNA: TGTGCCAGTGCCAGCAATAATTCACCCCTCCACTTT.

CDR3 sequence (DNA): TGTGCCAGCAGCTTGGTATTAGCGGAGGCCCATACGCAGTATTTT. This translates into CASSLVLAEAHTQYF. V is TRBV5-5 and J is TRBJ2-3; D possibly corresponds to TRBD2 (6 bases). Trimming cost V 0 bases and J 7 bases, with 15 bases left between them. CDR3 length equals 15 residues. Germline V gene data show CDR1 as SGHKS and CDR2 as YYEKEE (reference sequence).

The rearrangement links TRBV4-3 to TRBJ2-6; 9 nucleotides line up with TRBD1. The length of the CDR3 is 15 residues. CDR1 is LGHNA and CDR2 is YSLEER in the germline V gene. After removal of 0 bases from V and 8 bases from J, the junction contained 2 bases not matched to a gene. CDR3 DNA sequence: TGCGCCAGCAGCCAAGAGGGGACAGGGTCCAACGTCCTGACTTTC. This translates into CASSQEGTGSNVLTF.